This entry concerns a single T cell receptor beta chain. The CDR3 is made up of 15 amino acids. Germline V gives CDR1 MNHEY, CDR2 SMNVEV (reference sequence). V dropped 4 bases and J dropped 10; count of bases not matched to a gene: 7. Original analysis: Amplifying reference gene primers gave estimates of nucleated cell counts. Sequenced by immunoSEQ multiplex PCR; TCRdb stores in-frame clones only, minus some. V and J calls plus clone size are reproduced from that table; the DNA served to infer D and trimming. The table shows 250,000 to 350,000 clones, with about 89% occurring only once. The data belong to a study of blood T cell repertoires in COVID-19. Across the whole study: Collection of acute and convalescent COVID-19 samples took place in the United States, Italy and Spain. PBMCs, B-cell-depleted T cells, or T cells provided the cDNA or gDNA that made up the material.

The gene calls are TRBV27 and TRBJ2-1, with 13 nucleotides matching TRBD2. The sequence derives from a woman aged 40-49 years who had recovered from COVID-19. Sequenced sample: peripheral blood. The DNA of the CDR3 is TGTGCCAGCAGTTCGGGGACTAGCGGGATGGGCGAGCAGTTCTTC. This encodes CASSSGTSGMGEQFF.